This is a list of T cell receptor beta chains from one sample in a study of shared T cell receptors in the human thymus. The assay was immunoSEQ multiplex PCR, and TCRdb's table has in-frame clones only and misses some. The sample lists fewer than 700,000 clones; approximately 88% were seen once. This same sample was also taken into another study, of human thymus T cells.

The specimen was thymocytes. These receptors were taken from a boy younger than two with a congenital heart defect. The CDR3 runs from the conserved cysteine through the conserved F or W. A D gene is named only where the DNA matches it firmly. Only part of the rows carry a size: once, few, many, or a class if the clone is expanded.

j_call clone_size d_call cdr3_length v_call cdr3_nt cdr3_aa
TRBJ2-1 . . 11 TRBV20-1 TGCAGTGCCCGGAGGGTGGATGAGCAGTTCTTC CSARRVDEQFF
TRBJ2-3 . TRBD2 16 TRBV5-4 TGTGCCAGCAGCTTTGCTAGCGGATCCTTCACAGATACGCAGTATTTT CASSFASGSFTDTQYF
TRBJ2-5 few TRBD2 17 TRBV5-6 TGTGCCAGCAGCTCGGGACTAGCGGGGACAATACAAGAGACCCAGTACTTC CASSSGLAGTIQETQYF
TRBJ2-7 . TRBD1 15 TRBV5-4 TGTGCCAGCAGCTTGACCCAGGGGGCCTCCTACGAGCAGTACTTC CASSLTQGASYEQYF
TRBJ2-7 . . 19 TRBV4-2 TGTGCCAGCAGCCAGGATTTCCGCGCGGCACCAGCGGTTGCCTACGAGCAGTACTTC CASSQDFRAAPAVAYEQYF
TRBJ2-7 . TRBD2 16 TRBV7-2 TGTGCCAGCAGCCTGTGGGCTAGCGGGAGGTCCTACGAGCAGTACTTC CASSLWASGRSYEQYF
TRBJ1-1 . . 18 TRBV28 TGTGCCAGCAGTTTCCGAGACAGCCCGGGCCAATTAACGACTGAAGCTTTCTTT CASSFRDSPGQLTTEAFF
TRBJ2-7 . TRBD1 16 TRBV12-5 TGTGCTAGTGGTCCGGAACAGGGGGAAGGCATCTACGAGCAGTACTTC CASGPEQGEGIYEQYF
TRBJ2-7 . TRBD1 14 TRBV4-1 TGCGCCAGCAGCCAACCGGGACAGTTCTACGAGCAGTACTTC CASSQPGQFYEQYF
TRBJ1-2 . TRBD1 15 TRBV6-5 TGTGCCAGCAGTTACTCGGACAGGGCCAACTATGGCTACACCTTC CASSYSDRANYGYTF
TRBJ2-7 . . 14 TRBV4-3 TGCGCCAGCAGCCAAGAAAAGGGTAGCCGGGGGCAGTACTTC CASSQEKGSRGQYF
TRBJ2-7 . TRBD2 16 TRBV5-1 TGCGCCAGCAGCTTGGAGGTTAGCGGGAGAAAAAACGAGCAGTACTTC CASSLEVSGRKNEQYF
TRBJ2-7 . TRBD2 14 TRBV27 TGTGCCAGCAGCCTTTTAGCGGGAGCCTACGAGCAGTACTTC CASSLLAGAYEQYF
TRBJ2-7 . . 14 TRBV5-1 TGCGCCAGCAGCCTATCGGACCTAGGGGGTGGGCAGTACTTC CASSLSDLGGGQYF
TRBJ1-2 . . 10 TRBV29-1 TGCAGCGTTGAAGACGGTGGCTACACCTTC CSVEDGGYTF
TRBJ1-1 . . 13 TRBV25-1 TGTGCCAGCAGCCTTTTTGGGCCTTATGAAGCTTTCTTT CASSLFGPYEAFF
TRBJ2-3 . . 16 TRBV4-3 TGCGCCAGCAGCCGCCGTTGGAGGAGAAGCACAGATACGCAGTATTTT CASSRRWRRSTDTQYF
TRBJ2-7 once . 14 TRBV11-3 TGTGCCAGCACCCTACCGCAGCCGGAGGACTGCTCATACTTC CASTLPQPEDCSYF
TRBJ2-2 . TRBD2 15 TRBV25-1 TGTGCCAGCAGTGGGGGACTAACGAACACCGGGGAGCTGTTTTTT CASSGGLTNTGELFF
TRBJ2-1 . . 19 TRBV5-5 TGTGCCAGCAGCGGCCCCCGGGACAGCTCCCCGGGGGAGGTCGATGAGCAGTTCTTC CASSGPRDSSPGEVDEQFF
TRBJ2-1 . TRBD2 16 TRBV27 TGTGCCAGCAGTACCCAGCGGGAGAGCTATTACAATGAGCAGTTCTTC CASSTQRESYYNEQFF
TRBJ1-5 . TRBD1 16 TRBV19 TGTGCCTCCGACAGGGGGCGATTTTGGGACAATCAGCCCCAGCATTTT CASDRGRFWDNQPQHF
TRBJ2-7 . . 17 TRBV18 TGTGCCAGCTCACCACGGCAAGGAACAGGCCGCTCCTACGAGCAGTACTTC CASSPRQGTGRSYEQYF
TRBJ1-3 . TRBD1 16 TRBV7-9 TGTGCCAGCAGCTTGGGGACAGGGAGCTCTGGAAACACCATATATTTT CASSLGTGSSGNTIYF
TRBJ1-5 . . 15 TRBV6-1 TGTGCCAGCAGGAGCGGTGCCCCAACACCTCAGCCCCAGCATTTT CASRSGAPTPQPQHF
TRBJ2-2 . TRBD2 15 TRBV5-4 TGTGCCAGCAGCTTGTCTAGCGGGAGTGTAGGGGAGCTGTTTTTT CASSLSSGSVGELFF
TRBJ1-2 . . 15 TRBV11-2 TGTGCCAGCAGCTTAGGAGAGGGGGTTCCCTATGGCTACACCTTC CASSLGEGVPYGYTF
TRBJ2-3 . TRBD2 13 TRBV5-6 TGTGCCAGCAGCTCCCTAGCGGGAGATACGCAGTATTTT CASSSLAGDTQYF
TRBJ1-1 . . 13 TRBV14 TGTGCCAGCAGCCGAGCGCAGGGGCTGCTGGCTTTCTTT CASSRAQGLLAFF
TRBJ2-5 . TRBD1 17 TRBV28 TGTGCCAGCAGCCTCCGGGACAGCATTTATAGAAAGGAGACCCAGTACTTC CASSLRDSIYRKETQYF
TRBJ1-5 . . 15 TRBV5-6 TGTGCCAGCAGCTTGTGTGGGGGCATTAATCAGCCCCAGCATTTT CASSLCGGINQPQHF
TRBJ2-5 . . 13 TRBV11-3 TGTGCCAGCAGCTCCCCCGCGAGAAAGACCCAGTACTTC CASSSPARKTQYF
TRBJ2-7 . TRBD2 16 TRBV4-2 TGTGCCAGCAGCCCCTCCCCGGGACTAGCGTTGTACGAGCAGTACTTC CASSPSPGLALYEQYF
TRBJ2-5 . TRBD1 16 TRBV4-1 TGCGCCAGCAGCCCACCGGACAGGGTCGGTCAAGAGACCCAGTACTTC CASSPPDRVGQETQYF
TRBJ2-7 . . 13 TRBV5-1 TGCGCCAGCAGCCTTACAGGGAACCACGAGCAGTACTTC CASSLTGNHEQYF
TRBJ2-5 . . 14 TRBV5-5 TGTGCCAGCAGCTTGGTAGCTCAGGGGGAGACCCAGTACTTC CASSLVAQGETQYF
TRBJ2-2 . TRBD2 20 TRBV5-4 TGTGCCAGCAGCTCCGCCGGGACTAGCGGGAACCGGACAAAAACCGGGGAGCTGTTTTTT CASSSAGTSGNRTKTGELFF
TRBJ2-3 . . 15 TRBV4-2 TGTGCCAGCAGCCAAGTCGGGACTCTAAGAGATACGCAGTATTTT CASSQVGTLRDTQYF
TRBJ2-6 . . 18 TRBV30 TGTGCCTGGAGCCCTCGACAGGACGAAAGCTCTGGGGCCAACGTCCTGACTTTC CAWSPRQDESSGANVLTF
TRBJ2-7 few . 13 TRBV5-1 TGCGCCAGCCTCTCCGACAGGACCTACGAGCAGTACTTC CASLSDRTYEQYF
TRBJ2-1 . TRBD2 15 TRBV6-5 TGTGCCAGCAGTACGACTAGCGGGACCTACAATGAGCAGTTCTTC CASSTTSGTYNEQFF
TRBJ2-2 . . 12 TRBV27 TGTGCCAGCAGGCGGAACACCGGGGAGCTGTTTTTT CASRRNTGELFF
TRBJ2-3 . . 11 TRBV9 TGTGCCAGCGAGAGAGCAGATACGCAGTATTTT CASERADTQYF
TRBJ2-2 once . 13 TRBV15 TGTGCCACCAGCAGAGAGGAGGTCGGGGAGCTGTTTTTT CATSREEVGELFF
TRBJ2-7 . . 11 TRBV27 TGTGCCAGCAGTTTCGGGGGCGAGCAGTACTTC CASSFGGEQYF
TRBJ2-1 . TRBD1 15 TRBV27 TGTGCCAGCAGTAACCCGACAGGGTCCCTTTATGAGCAGTTCTTC CASSNPTGSLYEQFF
TRBJ1-2 . TRBD1 15 TRBV5-1 TGCGCCAGCAGCCAAAAAGGACAGGGGTCCTATGGCTACACCTTC CASSQKGQGSYGYTF
TRBJ2-1 . TRBD2 17 TRBV5-6 TGTGCCAGCAGCTCCGCCCGGTTTAGCGGGATTCACGATGAGCAGTTCTTC CASSSARFSGIHDEQFF
TRBJ2-1 once TRBD2 21 TRBV30 TGTGCCTGGGGCTCACCTCCCCGGCGACTAGCGGGAGGGGCCTCCTACAATGAGCAGTTCTTC CAWGSPPRRLAGGASYNEQFF